This TCR beta chain was observed in a study of shared clonotypes between healthy human individuals. Study-level information: Two women and a few men aged 18 to 49 served as donors. There were three CD4 naive, three CD4 memory, two CD8 naive and one CD8 memory plates per donor.

Broader study findings: Generation probabilities were higher for clonotypes shared across all four sorted-subset donors than for unshared ones.

The CD4+ fraction was divided into a CD45RA+ naive subset and a CD45RA-negative memory subset. Produced via immunoSEQ multiplex PCR; TCRdb's table is partial and in-frame only. The sample has roughly 2.2 million clones, roughly 92% seen once. Only one count was recorded for this clone. What it binds is unknown. The CDR3 consists of 13 residues. CDR1 KGHSH and CDR2 LQKENI come from the germline V gene. V lost 8 bases and J 2 bases, leaving 10 bases between the germline ends. The chain carries TRBV18 and TRBJ1-5; perhaps TRBD1 as D (5 bases). The sequence derives from a man aged 18 to 30 in good health. Some clones in this sample may be carry-over from other donors' samples. Sequenced: naive CD4+ T cells from PBMCs. Subset specified: CD45RA+ positively selected. CDR3 coding DNA: TGTGCCAGCGGGGGTGGGGGCAATCAGCCCCAGCATTTT. Its translation: CASGGGGNQPQHF.